Below are 7 T cell receptor beta chains sequenced from a single sample in a study of blood T cells in healthy people across ages. For the second PCR, which ran for about 7 to 12 cycles, a sample-barcoded 5' primer and a J-beta primer mix were used. TCRdb recomputed calls from the 5' RACE reads with MiXCR, one row per CDR3 protein. The sample lists about 1,000,000 distinct CDR3 sequences, 35% to 50% occurring once. The sample consisted of blood. Every receptor here comes from a woman aged 55-69 years in good health.

This clonotype was counted only a few times. The rearrangement links TRBV24-1 to TRBJ2-1; D uncertain. The CDR3 is 13 residues long. CDR1 is KGHDR, CDR2 SFDVKD, per germline. V was cut by 9 bases and J by 6 bases, with 14 bases left in between. The CDR3 sequence is CATGGPLGNEQFF. The DNA of the CDR3 is TGTGCCACCGGCGGCCCCCTGGGCAATGAGCAGTTCTTC.

The chain couples TRBV7-2 to TRBJ2-2, with TRBD1 matching over 8 bases. The germline gives CDR1 SGHTA, CDR2 FQGNSA. The trim removed 8 bases at V and 5 bases at J, leaving 10 bases unmatched. The CDR3 has 15 residues. The CDR3, as DNA: TGTGCCAGCGGTTCGACAGGGGCGGTTACCGGGGAGCTGTTTTTT. Its translation: CASGSTGAVTGELFF.

As for this clonotype: One end of the junction varies from germline; a read error may be responsible. The chain recombines TRBV4-2 with TRBJ2-5, with 8 bases fitting TRBD2. CDR1 and CDR2 (germline): LGHNA, YNFKEQ. The CDR3 spans 15 residues. CDR3 sequence: CASSPPGGGQEAQYF. The CDR3 region has the DNA TGTGCCAGCAGCCCGCCGGGGGGGGGCCAAGAGGCCCAGTACTTC.

This clonotype was found many times. The chain employs TRBV10-3 and TRBJ2-4, with D possibly TRBD2 on 6 matching bases. This CDR3 contains 15 residues. Germline CDR1 ENHRY, CDR2 SYGVKD. The germline V and J ends were trimmed by 4 bases and 10 bases, with 20 bases remaining between them. The CDR3 nucleotides read TGTGCCATCAGTGGGCAGTCGGCGGGGCCGTCAATTCAGTACTTC. Translation gives CAISGQSAGPSIQYF.

This clonotype showed up many times. The chain is built from TRBV4-1 and TRBJ2-7; 8 nucleotides agree with TRBD1. Germline lookup yields CDR1 MGHRA and CDR2 YSYEKL. CDR3 length equals 15 residues. The ends lost 2 bases at V and 7 bases at J; junction bases unmatched: 10. The CDR3 nucleotides read TGCGCCAGCAGCCAATCCCAGGGGGCATTATTGGAGCAGTACTTC. Its translation: CASSQSQGALLEQYF.

DNA for the CDR3: TGTGCCAGCAGCCCCACGGGGACAGCGAGCTCCTACAATGAGCAGTTCTTC. It encodes CASSPTGTASSYNEQFF. J is TRBJ2-1 and V is TRBV7-7; 7 nucleotides match TRBD1. CDR1 and CDR2 from the germline V gene are SSHAT and FNYEAQ (reference sequence). Trimming removed 5 bases from V and 0 bases from J; junction bases left unmatched: 10. This CDR3 region has 17 residues.

This clonotype was counted between two and nine times. The chain combines TRBV7-8 with TRBJ2-3; 9 bases are a match to TRBD2. Germline loops: CDR1 SGHVS, CDR2 FQNEAQ. V dropped 5 bases and J dropped 2; count of bases not matched to a gene: 11. CDR3 length: 17 residues. DNA for the CDR3: TGTGCCAGCAGCCCCGGTGGTAGCGGGAGTCACACAGATACGCAGTATTTT. This sequence encodes CASSPGGSGSHTDTQYF.